This T cell receptor beta chain derives from a study of neoadjuvant anti-PD-1 for oral cavity cancer. About the research overall: Patients without progression received a fourth nivolumab dose around day 43, then surgical resection on days 50-56. Study results and caveats: Only a few patients per response group were TCR-analyzed; validation needed.

The protocol was immunoSEQ multiplex PCR, while the TCRdb copy is restricted to in-frame clones and leaves out a portion. The table records 11,000 to 15,000 clones, 71% of them present only once. There are 16 residues in the CDR3. V trimming: 7 bases; J trimming: 2 bases; junction bases outside the gene matches: 8. The V gene's germline CDR1 is WSHSY and CDR2 SAAADI. As regards this clone: The antigen is undetermined.

The rearrangement links TRBV10-2 to TRBJ1-2; 12 bases align to TRBD1. The receptor was derived from a person aged 35-80 years with oral cavity squamous cell carcinoma. The material was PBMCs, obtained before nivolumab (anti-PD-1) treatment. The DNA of the CDR3 is TGCGCCAGCATGGAGAGGGACAGGGGGCGGAACTATGGCTACACCTTC. Its protein product is CASMERDRGRNYGYTF.